These 5 T cell receptor beta chains originate from one sample sequenced in a study of T cells in localized non-small cell lung cancer. Repertoires were generated with immunoSEQ multiplex PCR, while TCRdb's copy carries only in-frame clones and drops some. The sample has around 30,000 clones, around 92% seen once; the top ten hold 4% to 4.5%. The sequenced sample was peripheral blood mononuclear cells, obtained before any cancer treatment. These receptors originate from a woman aged 40-69 years with stage III lung adenocarcinoma.

The count of this clone is one. The V and J genes are TRBV30 and TRBJ1-3; TRBD1 might be the D (5 bases). V was pared by 3 bases and J by 5 bases, with 14 bases between. CDR3 size: 14 residues. Germline lookup yields CDR1 GTSNPN and CDR2 SVGIG (reference sequence). CDR3: CAWRSQGSRNTIYF. CDR3 nucleotides: TGTGCCTGGAGGTCCCAGGGTTCTAGAAACACCATATATTTT.

This chain connects TRBV6-1 to TRBJ2-2; D gene uncertain. Germline V CDR1 and CDR2: MNHNS, SASEGT. The V end was cut by 4 bases, the J end by 6 bases, with 15 bases between. This CDR3 comprises 15 residues. The CDR3 DNA reads as TGTGCCAGCAGTGGAATACGACCAGGAGCCGGGGAGCTGTTTTTT. It is translated as CASSGIRPGAGELFF.

The chain recombines TRBV18 with TRBJ2-3; D is possibly TRBD1 (5 bases). CDR1 KGHSH and CDR2 LQKENI come from the germline V gene. Trimming took 3 bases from V and 5 from J, leaving 15 bases between them. The length of the CDR3 is 15 residues. The CDR3 region has the DNA TGTGCCAGCTCACCCCCATCGTTAGGGGAAGATACGCAGTATTTT. Translation gives CASSPPSLGEDTQYF. The full variable domain, rest sourced from reference TRBV18 and TRBJ2-3, is NAGVMQNPRHLVRRRGQEARLRCSPMKGHSHVYWYRQLPEEGLKFMVYLQKENIIDESGMPKERFSAEFPKEGPSILRIQQVVRGDSAAYFCASSPPSLGEDTQYFGPGTRLTVL.

The V call is TRBV28, the J call TRBJ1-5; 8 bases map to TRBD1. Germline V gene data show CDR1 as MDHEN and CDR2 as SYDVKM. J lost 5 bases, V lost 6 bases, and 6 bases had no gene match. CDR3 length: 14 amino acids. CDR3 protein: CASRTDRDYQPQHF. The DNA of the CDR3 is TGTGCCAGCAGGACGGACAGGGATTATCAGCCCCAGCATTTT.

The sample holds a few counts of this clone. The chain combines TRBV5-1 with TRBJ2-3; D gene uncertain. V shed 4 bases and J shed 0 bases, with 9 bases lying between them. The CDR3 has 14 residues. CDR1 is SGHRS, CDR2 YFSETQ, per germline. CDR3 nucleotides: TGCGCCAGCAGCAGAGACCAAAGCACAGATACGCAGTATTTT. It translates to CASSRDQSTDTQYF.